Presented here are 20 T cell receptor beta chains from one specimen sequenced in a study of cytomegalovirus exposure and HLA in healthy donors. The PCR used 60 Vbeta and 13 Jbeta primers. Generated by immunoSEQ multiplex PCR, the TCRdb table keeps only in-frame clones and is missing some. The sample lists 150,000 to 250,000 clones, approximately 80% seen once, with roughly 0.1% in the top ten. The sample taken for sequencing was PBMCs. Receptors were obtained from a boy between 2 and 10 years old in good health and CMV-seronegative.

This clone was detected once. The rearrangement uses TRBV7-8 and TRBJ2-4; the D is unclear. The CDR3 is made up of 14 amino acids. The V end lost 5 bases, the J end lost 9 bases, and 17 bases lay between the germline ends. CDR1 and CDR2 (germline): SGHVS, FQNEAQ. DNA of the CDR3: TGTGCCAGCAGCCATTTGGCCTCCTCGGGCATTCAGTACTTC. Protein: CASSHLASSGIQYF.

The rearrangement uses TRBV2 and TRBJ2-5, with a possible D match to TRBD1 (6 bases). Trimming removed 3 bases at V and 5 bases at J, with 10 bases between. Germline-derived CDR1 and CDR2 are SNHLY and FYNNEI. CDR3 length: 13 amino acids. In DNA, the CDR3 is TGTGCCAGCAGTGATGGGGGCTGGGAGACCCAGTACTTC. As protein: CASSDGGWETQYF.

Here the CDR3 reads CASSGQGRNQPQHF. Written as DNA, the CDR3 is TGTGCCAGCAGTGGACAGGGGCGAAATCAGCCCCAGCATTTT. V and J are TRBV6-6 and TRBJ1-5; 9 nucleotides agree with TRBD1. The germline gives CDR1 MNHNY, CDR2 SVGAGI (reference sequence). Losses at the gene ends were 5 bases for V and 4 bases for J; bases not matched to a gene: 3. CDR3 length equals 14 residues.

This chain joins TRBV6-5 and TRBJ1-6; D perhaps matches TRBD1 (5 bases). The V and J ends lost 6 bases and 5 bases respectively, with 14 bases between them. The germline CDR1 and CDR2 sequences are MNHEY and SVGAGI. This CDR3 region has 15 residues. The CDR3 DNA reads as TGTGCCAGCAGCCATGGGACTCCCCATAATTCACCCCTCCACTTT. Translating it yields CASSHGTPHNSPLHF.

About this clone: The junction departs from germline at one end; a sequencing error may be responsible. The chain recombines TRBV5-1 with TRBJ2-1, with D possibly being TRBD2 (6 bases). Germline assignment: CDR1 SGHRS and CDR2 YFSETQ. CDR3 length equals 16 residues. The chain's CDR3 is CAGSLAGGLSFNEQFF. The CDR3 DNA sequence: TGCGCCGGCAGCTTGGCCGGAGGGTTGAGTTTCAATGAGCAGTTCTTC.

The CDR3: CASSLQGENSPLHF. DNA for the CDR3: TGCGCCAGCAGCTTACAGGGGGAAAATTCACCCCTCCACTTT. V usage is TRBV5-1 and J usage is TRBJ1-6; 8 bases map to TRBD1. The CDR3 covers 14 residues. V was clipped by 2 bases and J by 7 bases; unmatched bases: 2. Germline CDR1 and CDR2: SGHRS and YFSETQ.

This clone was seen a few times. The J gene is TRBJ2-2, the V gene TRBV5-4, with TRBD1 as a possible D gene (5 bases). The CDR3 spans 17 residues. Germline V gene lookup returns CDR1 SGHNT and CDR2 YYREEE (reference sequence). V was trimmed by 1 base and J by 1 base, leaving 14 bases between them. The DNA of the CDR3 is TGTGCCAGCAGCTTGATGGGTGGGCAGGGGAACACCGGGGAGCTGTTTTTT. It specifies CASSLMGGQGNTGELFF.

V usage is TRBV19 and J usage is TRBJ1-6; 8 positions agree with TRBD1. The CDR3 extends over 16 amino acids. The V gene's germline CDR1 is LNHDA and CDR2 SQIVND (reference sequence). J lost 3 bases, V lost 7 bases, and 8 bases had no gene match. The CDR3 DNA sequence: TGTGCCAGTACCTCAGGGGGCAGCGTCTATAATTCACCCCTCCACTTT. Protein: CASTSGGSVYNSPLHF.

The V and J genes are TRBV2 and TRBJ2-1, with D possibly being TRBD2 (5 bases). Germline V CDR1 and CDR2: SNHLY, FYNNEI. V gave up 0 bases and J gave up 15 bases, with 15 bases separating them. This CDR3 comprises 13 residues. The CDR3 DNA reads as TGTGCCAGCAGTGAAGCGCCGACTGGAGGTGTGTTCTTC. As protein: CASSEAPTGGVFF.

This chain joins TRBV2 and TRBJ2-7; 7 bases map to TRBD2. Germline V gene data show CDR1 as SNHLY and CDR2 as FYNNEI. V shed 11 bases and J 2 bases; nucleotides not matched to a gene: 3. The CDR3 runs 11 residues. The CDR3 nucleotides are TGTGCCGTGGGGGGGGCCTACGAGCAGTACTTC. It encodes CAVGGAYEQYF.

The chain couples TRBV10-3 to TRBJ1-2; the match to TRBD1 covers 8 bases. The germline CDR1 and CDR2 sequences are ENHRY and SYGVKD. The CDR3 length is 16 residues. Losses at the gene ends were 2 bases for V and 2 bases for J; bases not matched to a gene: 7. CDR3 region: CAISERGGQANYGYTF. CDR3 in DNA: TGTGCCATCAGTGAGAGGGGGGGACAGGCAAACTATGGCTACACCTTC.

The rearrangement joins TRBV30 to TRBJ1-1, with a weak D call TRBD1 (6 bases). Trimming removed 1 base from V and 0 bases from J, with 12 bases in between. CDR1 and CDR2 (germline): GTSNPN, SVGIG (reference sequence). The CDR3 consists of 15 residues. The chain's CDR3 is CAWSAGVGMNTEAFF. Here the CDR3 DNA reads TGTGCCTGGAGTGCAGGGGTAGGTATGAACACTGAAGCTTTCTTT.

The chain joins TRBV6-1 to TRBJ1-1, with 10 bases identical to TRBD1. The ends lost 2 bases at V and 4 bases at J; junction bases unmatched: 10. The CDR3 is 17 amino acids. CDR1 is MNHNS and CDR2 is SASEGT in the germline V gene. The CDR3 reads CASSELLGQGLSTEAFF. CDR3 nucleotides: TGTGCCAGCAGTGAACTTTTGGGACAGGGGTTATCCACTGAAGCTTTCTTT.

The DNA for the CDR3 is TGTGCCAGCAGCCGAATATCGGACAAATCGGACTATGGCTACACCTTC. Amino acid sequence: CASSRISDKSDYGYTF. The V gene is TRBV21-1, the J gene TRBJ1-2; TRBD1 reflects the table's D call only, with no check against the DNA. TRBV21-1 is an annotated pseudogene. This CDR3 is built from 16 residues.

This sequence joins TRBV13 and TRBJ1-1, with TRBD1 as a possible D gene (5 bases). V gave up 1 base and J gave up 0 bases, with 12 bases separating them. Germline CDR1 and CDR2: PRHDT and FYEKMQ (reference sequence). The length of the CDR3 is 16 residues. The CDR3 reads CASSLAGGGVNTEAFF. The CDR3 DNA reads TGTGCCAGCAGCTTAGCAGGCGGAGGGGTGAACACTGAAGCTTTCTTT.

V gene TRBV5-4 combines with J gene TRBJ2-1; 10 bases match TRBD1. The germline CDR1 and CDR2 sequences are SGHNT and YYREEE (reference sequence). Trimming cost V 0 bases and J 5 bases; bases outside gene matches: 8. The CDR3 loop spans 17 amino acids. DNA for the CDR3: TGTGCCAGCAGCTTGGGACGACCGGGACAGGGGAACAATGAGCAGTTCTTC. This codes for CASSLGRPGQGNNEQFF. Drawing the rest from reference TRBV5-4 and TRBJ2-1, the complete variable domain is ETGVTQSPTHLIKTRGQQVTLRCSSQSGHNTVSWYQQALGQGPQFIFQYYREEENGRGNFPPRFSGLQFPNYSSELNVNALELDDSALYLCASSLGRPGQGNNEQFFGPGTRLTVL.

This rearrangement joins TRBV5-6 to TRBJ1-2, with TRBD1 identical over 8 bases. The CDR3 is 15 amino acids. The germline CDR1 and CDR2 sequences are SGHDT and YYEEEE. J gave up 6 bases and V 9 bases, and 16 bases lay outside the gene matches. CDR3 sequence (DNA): TGTGCCACCAGATTCAGGCAGGGGGCTTCAGATGGCTACACCTTC. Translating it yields CATRFRQGASDGYTF. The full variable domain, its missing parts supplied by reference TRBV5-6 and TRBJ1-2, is DAGVTQSPTHLIKTRGQQVTLRCSPKSGHDTVSWYQQALGQGPQFIFQYYEEEERQRGNFPDRFSGHQFPNYSSELNVNALLLGDSALYLCATRFRQGASDGYTFGSGTRLTVV.

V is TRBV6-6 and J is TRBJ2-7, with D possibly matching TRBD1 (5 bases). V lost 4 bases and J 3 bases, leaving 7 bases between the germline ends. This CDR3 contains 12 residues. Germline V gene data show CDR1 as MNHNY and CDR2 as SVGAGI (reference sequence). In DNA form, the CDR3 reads TGTGCCAGCAGTTTCACAGGCTACGAGCAGTACTTC. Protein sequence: CASSFTGYEQYF.

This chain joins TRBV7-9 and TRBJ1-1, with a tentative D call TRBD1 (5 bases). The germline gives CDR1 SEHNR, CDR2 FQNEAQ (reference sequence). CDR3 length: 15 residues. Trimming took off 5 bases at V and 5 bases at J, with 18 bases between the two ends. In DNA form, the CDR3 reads TGTGCCAGCAGCGGGGGGGTGGGGCGAGAGACTGAAGCTTTCTTT. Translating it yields CASSGGVGRETEAFF. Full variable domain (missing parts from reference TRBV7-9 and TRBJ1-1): DTGVSQNPRHKITKRGQNVTFRCDPISEHNRLYWYRQTLGQGPEFLTYFQNEAQLEKSRLLSDRFSAERPKGSFSTLEIQRTEQGDSAMYLCASSGGVGRETEAFFGQGTRLTVV.

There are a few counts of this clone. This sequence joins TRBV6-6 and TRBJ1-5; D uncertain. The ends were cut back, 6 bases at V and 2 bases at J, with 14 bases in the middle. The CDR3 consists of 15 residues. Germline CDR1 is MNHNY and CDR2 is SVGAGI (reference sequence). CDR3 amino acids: CASREKGVGNQPQHF. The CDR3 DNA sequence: TGTGCCAGCAGGGAGAAGGGAGTGGGCAATCAGCCCCAGCATTTT.